The 22 T cell receptor beta chains below were found in one sample sequenced in a study of control samples from healthy donors and cancer patients. Only in-frame clones appear in the TCRdb table, and some are missing; sequencing was by immunoSEQ multiplex PCR. The data contain approximately 170,000 clones, 80% to 90% of them singletons. The sample comprised blood. The receptors stem from a woman in her twenties or thirties in good health.

V usage is TRBV2 and J usage is TRBJ1-1; D remains ambiguous. V gave up 7 bases and J gave up 1 base, with 13 bases separating them. The CDR3 length is 14 residues. Germline assignment: CDR1 SNHLY and CDR2 FYNNEI. CDR3 in DNA: TGTGCCAGCACCCCGACGGACGGGAACACTGAAGCTTTCTTT. This sequence encodes CASTPTDGNTEAFF.

Notes on this clone: At one end the junction does not follow the germline gene, possibly because of a read error. The same CDR3 arises from other DNA sequences in this sample as well. The chain couples TRBV27 to TRBJ2-2; unclear D gene. Germline CDR1 MNHEY, CDR2 SMNVEV (reference sequence). The CDR3 runs to 14 residues. The CDR3 is CASSLFQNTGELFF. The CDR3 nucleotides read TGTGCTAGCAGTTTATTCCAGAACACCGGGGAGCTGTTTTTT.

The genes are TRBV21-1 and TRBJ2-7; TRBD1 was called by the table and not checked on the DNA. TRBV21-1 is given as a pseudogene. This CDR3 has 15 residues. Here the CDR3 DNA reads TGTGCCAGCAGCGGTAAAACAGGGAGCTCCTACGAGCAGTACGTC. This encodes CASSGKTGSSYEQYV.

The J gene is TRBJ1-1, the V gene TRBV19; D is perhaps TRBD1 (6 bases). This CDR3 region has 11 residues. Germline values: CDR1 LNHDA, CDR2 SQIVND (reference sequence). Trimming removed 8 bases from V and 7 bases from J, with 11 bases in between. CDR3 bases: TGTGCCAGTTTGAGGGGGGATGAAGCTTTCTTT. Translation gives CASLRGDEAFF.

The rearrangement uses TRBV30 and TRBJ1-2, with a possible D match to TRBD1 (5 bases). With 5 bases removed from V and 8 bases from J, the gap between germline ends came to 12 bases. Germline values: CDR1 GTSNPN, CDR2 SVGIG (reference sequence). The CDR3 sequence is 11 residues long. The CDR3 region has the DNA TGTGCCTGGCCCAGGGCGCAAGGCTACACCTTC. The encoded protein is CAWPRAQGYTF.

The chain couples TRBV10-3 to TRBJ2-7, with D hard to call. This CDR3 spans 13 amino acids. Trimming took off 2 bases at V and 3 bases at J, with 8 bases between the two ends. Germline loops: CDR1 ENHRY, CDR2 SYGVKD. CDR3 in amino acids: CAISEGNLYEQYF. As DNA, the CDR3 is TGTGCCATCAGTGAGGGGAACCTCTACGAGCAGTACTTC.

The rearrangement uses TRBV28 and TRBJ1-4, with TRBD1 identical over 7 bases. V lost 5 bases to trimming and J lost 8 bases; unmatched junction nucleotides: 11. Germline V gives CDR1 MDHEN, CDR2 SYDVKM. The CDR3 consists of 15 residues. In nucleotides, the CDR3 is TGTGCCAGCAGTCCTCAGACCGGGACAGCCGAAAAACTGTTTTTT. Protein: CASSPQTGTAEKLFF.

The chain's CDR3 is CASSTGTGVSPLHF. The CDR3 bases are TGTGCCAGCAGCACCGGGACAGGGGTTTCACCCCTCCACTTT. V is TRBV5-6 and J is TRBJ1-6; 10 bases agree with TRBD1. With 4 bases clipped from V and 9 bases from J, the junction kept 4 bases outside the gene matches. The CDR3 length is 14 residues. CDR1 and CDR2 (germline): SGHDT, YYEEEE.

This clone showed up just a few times. This sequence joins TRBV19 and TRBJ1-1; 9 nucleotides line up with TRBD1. Germline V gene sequence: CDR1 LNHDA, CDR2 SQIVND (reference sequence). J lost 7 bases, V lost 5 bases, and 11 bases had no gene match. This CDR3 is 15 amino acids long. CDR3 sequence (DNA): TGTGCCAGTAGTCCCCGGGGGACAGGGATCGGTGAAGCTTTCTTT. This codes for CASSPRGTGIGEAFF.

V usage is TRBV3-1 (or the pseudogene TRBV3-2) and J usage is TRBJ2-5; perhaps D is TRBD1 or TRBD2 (5 bases each). CDR3 size: 14 residues. Germline CDR1 and CDR2: LGHDT and YNNKEL (reference sequence). Deletions cut 1 base from V and 5 bases from J, with 11 bases between. The CDR3 region has the DNA TGTGCCAGCAGCCAAGGAGGGGCTACGGAGACCCAGTACTTC. Protein sequence: CASSQGGATETQYF.

V gene TRBV7-2 combines with J gene TRBJ1-2, with D tentatively TRBD1 (5 bases). CDR1 SGHTA and CDR2 FQGNSA come from the germline V gene. Trimming pared 3 bases from V and 1 base from J, leaving 6 bases between. The CDR3 spans 13 residues. The CDR3 loop reads CASSLGLNYGYTF. In DNA form, the CDR3 reads TGTGCCAGCAGCTTGGGACTTAACTATGGCTACACCTTC.

V and J are TRBV28 and TRBJ2-7; a possible D gene is TRBD1 (11 bases). CDR3 size: 16 residues. Trimming pared 6 bases from V and 1 base from J, leaving 19 bases between. The germline CDR1 and CDR2 sequences are MDHEN and SYDVKM. The CDR3 nucleotides read TGTGCCAGCAGGGGGACAGGGGGACTAGCGTCCTACGAGCAGTACTTC. Protein sequence: CASRGTGGLASYEQYF.

The rearrangement joins TRBV4-1 to TRBJ2-2; the match to TRBD2 covers 8 bases. Germline-derived CDR1 and CDR2 are MGHRA and YSYEKL. The ends lost 6 bases at V and 5 bases at J; junction bases unmatched: 5. The CDR3 has 14 amino acids. The CDR3 spells CASSRGGPTGELFF. CDR3 sequence (DNA): TGCGCCAGCAGTCGCGGGGGGCCGACCGGGGAGCTGTTTTTT.

The genes are TRBV6-1 and TRBJ2-5, with a possible D match to TRBD1 (6 bases). CDR3 length equals 14 residues. V lost 2 bases and J lost 6, with 13 bases in between. Germline V lookup: CDR1 MNHNS, CDR2 SASEGT. The CDR3 DNA sequence: TGTGCCAGCAGTGAAATCGGGTGGGGGCAGACCCAGTACTTC. Its translation: CASSEIGWGQTQYF.

The J gene is TRBJ1-5, the V gene TRBV29-1; TRBD1 aligns across 9 bases. Germline CDR1 is SQVTM and CDR2 is ANQGSEA. The length of the CDR3 is 16 residues. Unmatched junction bases numbered 10, after V lost 6 bases and J lost 1 base. The CDR3, as DNA: TGCAGCGTAGAGGACAGGGGATGTAAGAGCAATCAGCCCCAGCATTTT. This encodes CSVEDRGCKSNQPQHF.

V gene TRBV27 combines with J gene TRBJ2-3; D remains ambiguous. The CDR3 runs 13 residues. Deletions cut 3 bases from V and 3 bases from J, with 7 bases between. The germline gives CDR1 MNHEY, CDR2 SMNVEV (reference sequence). The CDR3 bases are TGTGCCAGCAGTTTCTCCTTGACAGATACGCAGTATTTT. Translating gives CASSFSLTDTQYF.

The V gene is TRBV4-1, the J gene TRBJ1-3, with a tentative D call TRBD1 (6 bases). The germline V gene encodes CDR1 MGHRA and CDR2 YSYEKL. V lost 1 base and J 0 bases, leaving 16 bases between the germline ends. The length of the CDR3 is 18 residues. Here the CDR3 reads CASSQAAAGVTSGNTIYF. In DNA form, the CDR3 reads TGCGCCAGCAGCCAAGCTGCGGCAGGGGTTACCTCTGGAAACACCATATATTTT.

The CDR3 spells CASSFSQGDSPLHF. In nucleotides, the CDR3 is TGCGCCAGCAGCTTTTCACAGGGGGATTCACCCCTCCACTTT. The rearrangement links TRBV5-1 to TRBJ1-6; 8 bases line up with TRBD1. Trimming took 2 bases from V and 8 from J; bases not matched to a gene: 3. The CDR3 totals 14 residues. The germline CDR1 and CDR2 sequences are SGHRS and YFSETQ.

This clone turned up a few times. This sequence joins TRBV2 and TRBJ2-5; a possible D gene is TRBD1 (5 bases). The germline CDR1 and CDR2 sequences are SNHLY and FYNNEI. Deletions cut 3 bases from V and 5 bases from J, with 10 bases between. CDR3 length: 13 residues. CDR3: CASSEQGRETQYF. For the CDR3, the DNA is TGTGCCAGCAGTGAGCAGGGTCGGGAGACCCAGTACTTC. Filled out from reference TRBV2 and TRBJ2-5, the complete variable domain reads EPEVTQTPSHQVTQMGQEVILRCVPISNHLYFYWYRQILGQKVEFLVSFYNNEISEKSEIFDDQFSVERPDGSNFTLKIRSTKLEDSAMYFCASSEQGRETQYFGPGTRLLVL.

V is TRBV6-1 and J is TRBJ2-5, with D possibly matching TRBD2 (5 bases). The V and J ends lost 1 base and 7 bases respectively, with 19 bases between them. There are 16 residues in the CDR3. Germline loops: CDR1 MNHNS, CDR2 SASEGT. DNA for the CDR3: TGTGCCAGCAGTGAAGTCGGTGGCAGCGGTGGATGGACCCAGTACTTC. Amino acids: CASSEVGGSGGWTQYF.

The gene calls are TRBV6-1 and TRBJ1-6; the match to TRBD1 covers 8 bases. Germline V gene sequence: CDR1 MNHNS, CDR2 SASEGT. Unmatched junction bases numbered 11, after V lost 4 bases and J lost 9 bases. This CDR3 is 16 amino acids long. The CDR3 region is CASSAWPGQETSPLHF. Written as DNA, the CDR3 is TGTGCCAGCAGTGCATGGCCGGGACAGGAGACTTCACCCCTCCACTTT.

This clone was seen only a few times. The chain couples TRBV7-2 to TRBJ1-3, with D perhaps matching TRBD1 (6 bases). CDR1 is SGHTA, CDR2 FQGNSA, per germline. There are 16 residues in the CDR3. Trimming left V 6 bases short and J 4 bases short, with 19 bases between. Here the CDR3 reads CASRSREGGSGNTIYF. The CDR3 coding sequence is TGTGCCAGCAGATCAAGAGAGGGGGGGTCGGGAAACACCATATATTTT.